What follows is one T cell receptor beta chain and its context. Profiled with immunoSEQ multiplex PCR; TCRdb holds only in-frame clones, not every one. The sample carries approximately 170,000 clones, more than 80% recorded once. These data come from a study of T cell responses to AZD1222 COVID-19 vaccine. V dropped 1 base and J dropped 3 bases, with 16 bases sitting between them. In germline, CDR1 is SGHDT, CDR2 YYEEEE. CDR3 length equals 16 residues. The TCR comes from an adult in good health. J is TRBJ1-1 and V is TRBV5-6; perhaps TRBD1 as D (6 bases). The material was peripheral blood, obtained on day 0 of AZD1222 vaccination. Here the CDR3 DNA reads TGTGCCAGCAGCTTGTTAGGTACAGGGAGTTACACTGAAGCTTTCTTT. Protein: CASSLLGTGSYTEAFF.